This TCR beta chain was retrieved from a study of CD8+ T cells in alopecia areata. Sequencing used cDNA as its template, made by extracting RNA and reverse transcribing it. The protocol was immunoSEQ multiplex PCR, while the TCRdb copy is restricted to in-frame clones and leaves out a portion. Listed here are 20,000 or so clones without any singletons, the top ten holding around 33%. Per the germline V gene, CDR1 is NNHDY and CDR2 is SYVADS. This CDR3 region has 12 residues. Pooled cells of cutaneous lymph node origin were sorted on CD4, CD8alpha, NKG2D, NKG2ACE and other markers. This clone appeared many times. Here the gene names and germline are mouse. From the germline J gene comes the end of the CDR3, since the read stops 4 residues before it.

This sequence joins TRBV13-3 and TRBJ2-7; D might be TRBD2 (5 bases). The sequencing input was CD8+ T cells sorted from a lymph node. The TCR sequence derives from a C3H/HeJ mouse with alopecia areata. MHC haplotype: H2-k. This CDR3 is CASSEAGYEQYF. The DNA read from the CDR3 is TGTGCCAGCAGTGAGGCTGGGTAT.